This TCR beta chain was profiled in a study of regulatory T cells in long-lasting Graves disease. Study results and limitations: Few sampled subjects may have lowered accuracy. Persistent disease favored TRBV28, TRBJ1-2 and TRBJ2-5.

Many counts were recorded for this clonotype. Its antigen is not identified. The CDR3 loop spans 15 amino acids. Germline V lookup: CDR1 GTSNPN, CDR2 SVGIG (reference sequence). V was pared by 4 bases and J by 8 bases, with 11 bases of the junction left unmatched. The time point: newly diagnosed GD, antithyroid drugs for less than 3 months. Researchers made the TCR library from RNA that was extracted from PBMCs. iRepertoire HTBI primers and Arm-PCR of CDR3 regions built TCR beta libraries. TCRdb re-derived calls from the multiplex PCR reads in MiXCR, one entry per CDR3 protein. The sample contains 350,000 to 500,000 distinct CDR3 sequences, 16% of which appear only once. Separately, the same data were catalogued under a study of T cells in Graves' hyperthyroidism and ophthalmopathy. That report notes: Clonotypes that were expanded in thyroid above 0.001 mostly appeared in blood too.

The J gene is TRBJ2-1, the V gene TRBV30, with 10 bases identical to TRBD1. The TCR sequence derives from a woman aged 30 to 39 with Graves disease. This specimen consisted of peripheral blood mononuclear cells (PBMCs), obtained at new diagnosis, from a patient treated with antithyroid drugs. CDR3 DNA: TGTGCCTGGATCGACCCGGGACAGGGGAGCGATGAGCAGTTCTTC. Its translation: CAWIDPGQGSDEQFF. Full variable domain (rest looked up from reference TRBV30 and TRBJ2-1): SQTIHQWPATLVQPVGSPLSLECTVEGTSNPNLYWYRQAAGRGLQLLFYSVGIGQISSEVPQNLSASRPQDRQFILSSKKLLLSDSGFYLCAWIDPGQGSDEQFFGPGTRLTVL.